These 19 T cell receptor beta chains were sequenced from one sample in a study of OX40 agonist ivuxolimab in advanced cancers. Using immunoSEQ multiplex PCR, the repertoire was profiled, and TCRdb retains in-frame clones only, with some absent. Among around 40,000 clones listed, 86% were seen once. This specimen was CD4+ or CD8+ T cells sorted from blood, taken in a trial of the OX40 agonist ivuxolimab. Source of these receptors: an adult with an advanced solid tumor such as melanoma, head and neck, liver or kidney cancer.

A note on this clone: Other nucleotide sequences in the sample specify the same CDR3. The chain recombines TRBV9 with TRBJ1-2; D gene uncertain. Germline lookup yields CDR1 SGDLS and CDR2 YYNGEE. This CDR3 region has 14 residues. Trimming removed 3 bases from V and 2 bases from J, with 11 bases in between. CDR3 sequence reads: CASSEGQSNYGYTF. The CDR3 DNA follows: TGTGCCAGCAGCGAAGGGCAATCCAACTATGGCTACACCTTC.

The CDR3 spells CASSEFYSGDNNEQFF. In DNA form, the CDR3 reads TGTGCCAGCAGTGAATTTTACAGCGGGGACAACAATGAGCAGTTCTTC. The rearrangement uses TRBV2 and TRBJ2-1; possible D gene TRBD2, 7 bases. The germline V gene has CDR1 SNHLY and CDR2 FYNNEI. Deletions cut 2 bases from V and 5 bases from J, with 16 bases between. The CDR3 sequence is 16 residues long.

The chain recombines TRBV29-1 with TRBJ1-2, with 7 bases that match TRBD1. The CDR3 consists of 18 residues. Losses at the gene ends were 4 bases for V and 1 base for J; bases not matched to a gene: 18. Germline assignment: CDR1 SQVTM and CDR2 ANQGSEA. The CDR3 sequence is CSVVGTASRRECNYGYTF. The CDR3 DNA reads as TGCAGCGTTGTAGGGACAGCCAGCCGGAGGGAATGTAACTATGGCTACACCTTC.

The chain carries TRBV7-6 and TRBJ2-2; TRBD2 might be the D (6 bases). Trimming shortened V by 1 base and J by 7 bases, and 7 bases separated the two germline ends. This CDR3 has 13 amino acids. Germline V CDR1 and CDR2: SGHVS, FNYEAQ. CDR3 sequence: CASSLDSGGELFF. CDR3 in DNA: TGTGCCAGCAGCTTAGATAGCGGCGGGGAGCTGTTTTTT.

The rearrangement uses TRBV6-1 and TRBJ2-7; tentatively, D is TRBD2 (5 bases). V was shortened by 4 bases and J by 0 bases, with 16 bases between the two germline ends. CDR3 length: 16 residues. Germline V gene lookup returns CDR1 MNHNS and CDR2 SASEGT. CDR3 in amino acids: CASSGSWEWGSYEQYV. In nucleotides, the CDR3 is TGTGCCAGCAGTGGGTCTTGGGAGTGGGGCTCCTACGAGCAGTACGTC.

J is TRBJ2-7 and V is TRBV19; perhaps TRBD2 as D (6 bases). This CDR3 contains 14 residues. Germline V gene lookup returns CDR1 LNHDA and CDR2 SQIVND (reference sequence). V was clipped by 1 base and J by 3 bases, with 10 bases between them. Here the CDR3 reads CASSIVGGLYEQYF. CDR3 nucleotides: TGTGCCAGTAGTATAGTGGGAGGCCTCTACGAGCAGTACTTC. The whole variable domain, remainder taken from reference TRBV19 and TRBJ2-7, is DGGITQSPKYLFRKEGQNVTLSCEQNLNHDAMYWYRQDPGQGLRLIYYSQIVNDFQKGDIAEGYSVSREKKESFPLTVTSAQKNPTAFYLCASSIVGGLYEQYFGPGTRLTVT.

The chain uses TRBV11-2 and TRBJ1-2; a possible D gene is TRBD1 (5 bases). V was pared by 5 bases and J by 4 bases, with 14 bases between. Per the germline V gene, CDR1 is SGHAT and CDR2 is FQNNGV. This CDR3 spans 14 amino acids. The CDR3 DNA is TGTGCCAGCAGCGGACAAAGTGGGCTCTATGGCTACACCTTC. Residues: CASSGQSGLYGYTF.

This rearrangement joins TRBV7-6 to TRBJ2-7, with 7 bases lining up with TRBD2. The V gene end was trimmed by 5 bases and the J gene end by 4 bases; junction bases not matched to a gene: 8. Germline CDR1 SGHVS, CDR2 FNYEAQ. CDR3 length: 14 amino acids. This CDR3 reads CASSLSSGSYEQYF. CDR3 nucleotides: TGTGCCAGCAGCCTTTCTAGCGGATCTTACGAGCAGTACTTC.

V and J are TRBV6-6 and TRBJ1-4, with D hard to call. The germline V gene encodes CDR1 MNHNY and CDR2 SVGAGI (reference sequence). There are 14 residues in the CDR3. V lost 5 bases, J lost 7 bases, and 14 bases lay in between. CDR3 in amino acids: CASSTPPEVEKLFF. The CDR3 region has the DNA TGTGCCAGCAGTACCCCCCCCGAGGTTGAAAAACTGTTTTTT.

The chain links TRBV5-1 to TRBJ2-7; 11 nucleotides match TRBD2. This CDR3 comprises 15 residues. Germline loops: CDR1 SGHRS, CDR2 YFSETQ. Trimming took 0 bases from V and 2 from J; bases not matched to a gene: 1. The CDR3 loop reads CASSLATSGAYEQYF. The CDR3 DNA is TGCGCCAGCAGCTTGGCGACTAGCGGGGCCTACGAGCAGTACTTC.

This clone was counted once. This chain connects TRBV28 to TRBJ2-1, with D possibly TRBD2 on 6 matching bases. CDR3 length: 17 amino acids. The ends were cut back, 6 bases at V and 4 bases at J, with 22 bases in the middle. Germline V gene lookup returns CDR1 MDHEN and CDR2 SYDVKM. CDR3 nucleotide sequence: TGTGCCAGCAGCCCAGCCACCGGGACTGGGGAGTACAATGAGCAGTTCTTC. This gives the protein CASSPATGTGEYNEQFF.

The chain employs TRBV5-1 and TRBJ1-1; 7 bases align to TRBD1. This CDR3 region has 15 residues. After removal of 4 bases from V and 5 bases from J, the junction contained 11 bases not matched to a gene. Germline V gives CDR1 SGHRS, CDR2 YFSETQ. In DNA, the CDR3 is TGCGCCAGCAGCAGCTCACAGGGGTTAAGTACTGAAGCTTTCTTT. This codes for CASSSSQGLSTEAFF.

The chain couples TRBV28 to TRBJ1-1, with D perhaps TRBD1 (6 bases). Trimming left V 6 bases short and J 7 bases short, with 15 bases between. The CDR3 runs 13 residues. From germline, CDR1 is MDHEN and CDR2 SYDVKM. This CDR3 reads CASSFGRGVEAFF. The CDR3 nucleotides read TGTGCCAGCAGCTTCGGCAGGGGCGTTGAAGCTTTCTTT.

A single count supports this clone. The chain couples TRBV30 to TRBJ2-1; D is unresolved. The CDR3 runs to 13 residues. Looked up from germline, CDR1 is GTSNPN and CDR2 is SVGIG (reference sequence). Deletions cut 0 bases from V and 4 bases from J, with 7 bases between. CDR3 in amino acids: CAWSVFRYNEQFF. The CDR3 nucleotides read TGTGCCTGGAGTGTATTCCGGTACAATGAGCAGTTCTTC.

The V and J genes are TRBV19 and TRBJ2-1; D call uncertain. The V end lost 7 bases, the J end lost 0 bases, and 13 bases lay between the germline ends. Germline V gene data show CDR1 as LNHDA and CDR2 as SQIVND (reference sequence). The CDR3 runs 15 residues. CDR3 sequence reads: CASTTAGSSYNEQFF. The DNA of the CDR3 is TGTGCCAGTACAACTGCCGGGTCCTCCTACAATGAGCAGTTCTTC. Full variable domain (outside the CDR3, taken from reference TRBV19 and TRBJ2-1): DGGITQSPKYLFRKEGQNVTLSCEQNLNHDAMYWYRQDPGQGLRLIYYSQIVNDFQKGDIAEGYSVSREKKESFPLTVTSAQKNPTAFYLCASTTAGSSYNEQFFGPGTRLTVL.

The CDR3 nucleotides are TGTGCCTGGAGTGTAGGCGGTCACAATGAGCAGTTCTTC. Residues: CAWSVGGHNEQFF. The chain links TRBV30 to TRBJ2-1; D not certain. Germline V lookup: CDR1 GTSNPN, CDR2 SVGIG (reference sequence). Deletions cut 0 bases from V and 5 bases from J, with 8 bases between. This CDR3 is built from 13 residues.

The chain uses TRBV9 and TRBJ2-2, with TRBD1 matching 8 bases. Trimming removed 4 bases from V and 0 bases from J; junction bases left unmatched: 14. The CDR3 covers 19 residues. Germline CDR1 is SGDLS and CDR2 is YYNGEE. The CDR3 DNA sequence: TGTGCCAGCAGCACAACGCAAGGGGACAGGACCACGAACACCGGGGAGCTGTTTTTT. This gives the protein CASSTTQGDRTTNTGELFF. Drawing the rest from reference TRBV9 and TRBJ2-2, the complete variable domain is DSGVTQTPKHLITATGQRVTLRCSPRSGDLSVYWYQQSLDQGLQFLIQYYNGEERAKGNILERFSAQQFPDLHSELNLSSLELGDSALYFCASSTTQGDRTTNTGELFFGEGSRLTVL.

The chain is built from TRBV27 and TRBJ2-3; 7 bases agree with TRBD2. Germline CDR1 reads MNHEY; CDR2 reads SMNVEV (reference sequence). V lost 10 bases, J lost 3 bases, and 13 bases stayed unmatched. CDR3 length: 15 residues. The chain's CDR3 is CATSGLAEPTDTQYF. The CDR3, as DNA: TGTGCCACCTCTGGGCTAGCGGAACCTACAGATACGCAGTATTTT.

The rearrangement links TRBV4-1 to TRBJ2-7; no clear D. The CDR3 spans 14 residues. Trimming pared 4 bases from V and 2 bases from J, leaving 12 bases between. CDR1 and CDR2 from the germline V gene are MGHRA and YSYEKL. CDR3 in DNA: TGCGCCAGCAGCCCCACCCGGTCGACCTACGAGCAGTACGTC. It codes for CASSPTRSTYEQYV.